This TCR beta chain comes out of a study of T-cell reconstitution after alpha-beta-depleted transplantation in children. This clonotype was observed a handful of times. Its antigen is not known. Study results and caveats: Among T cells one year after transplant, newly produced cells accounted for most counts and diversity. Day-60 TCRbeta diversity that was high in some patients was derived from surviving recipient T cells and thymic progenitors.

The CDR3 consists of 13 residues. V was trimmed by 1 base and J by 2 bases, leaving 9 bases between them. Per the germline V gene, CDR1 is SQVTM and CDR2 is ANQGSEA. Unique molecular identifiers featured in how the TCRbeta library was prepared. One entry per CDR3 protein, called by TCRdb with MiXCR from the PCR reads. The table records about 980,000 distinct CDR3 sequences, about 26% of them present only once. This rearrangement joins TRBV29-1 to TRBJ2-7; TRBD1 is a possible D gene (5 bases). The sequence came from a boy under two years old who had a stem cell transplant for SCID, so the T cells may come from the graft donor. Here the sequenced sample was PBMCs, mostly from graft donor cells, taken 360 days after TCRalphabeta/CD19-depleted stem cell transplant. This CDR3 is CSVEVQGPYEQYF. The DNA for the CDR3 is TGCAGCGTTGAAGTCCAGGGCCCCTACGAGCAGTACTTC.